A selection of T cell receptor beta chains follows, all from one sample in a study of cytomegalovirus exposure and HLA in healthy donors. Measured with immunoSEQ multiplex PCR; TCRdb has only the in-frame clones, and not every one. The profile shows 110,000 or so clones, around 73% of them singletons. Material for sequencing was PBMCs. These receptors came from a man aged 25 to 40 in good health and CMV-seronegative. Both conserved end residues are part of each CDR3. D genes are given only for firm matches. Some rows have no size entry. The others give once, few or many, or a class for an expanded clone.

clone size: .
J gene: TRBJ1-2
V gene: TRBV5-1
D gene: .
CDR3 DNA: TGCGCCAGCAGCTTGGGACCGGACAGTAACTATGGCTACACCTTC
CDR3 protein: CASSLGPDSNYGYTF

clone size: .
J gene: TRBJ1-4
V gene: TRBV7-8
D gene: .
CDR3 DNA: TGTGCCAGCAGCCCCCTTCGCGTAAAGAATGAAAAACTGTTTTTT
CDR3 protein: CASSPLRVKNEKLFF

clone size: .
J gene: TRBJ1-4
V gene: TRBV9
D gene: .
CDR3 DNA: TGTGCCAGCAGCGTATCCCATCATGAAAAACTGTTTTTT
CDR3 protein: CASSVSHHEKLFF

clone size: .
J gene: TRBJ2-1
V gene: TRBV9
D gene: .
CDR3 DNA: TGTGCCAGCAGCGTAGGTGGAGGGACCAACAATGAGCAGTTCTTC
CDR3 protein: CASSVGGGTNNEQFF

clone size: .
J gene: TRBJ1-2
V gene: TRBV19
D gene: TRBD1
CDR3 DNA: TGTGCCAGTAGTTCCCTGGACAGGGCTGGCTACACCTTC
CDR3 protein: CASSSLDRAGYTF

clone size: .
J gene: TRBJ2-6
V gene: TRBV23-1
D gene: TRBD2
CDR3 DNA: TGCGCCAGCAGTCTTGCCGGGACTAGGCGATACTCTGGGGCCAACGTCCTGACTTTC
CDR3 protein: CASSLAGTRRYSGANVLTF

clone size: .
J gene: TRBJ1-2
V gene: TRBV2
D gene: .
CDR3 DNA: TGTGCCAGCCTGAGGGATACAGCCGGCTATGGCTACACCTTC
CDR3 protein: CASLRDTAGYGYTF

clone size: .
J gene: TRBJ2-1
V gene: TRBV4-3
D gene: TRBD2
CDR3 DNA: TGCGCCAGCAGCCAAGATATTCCGGGACTAGCGGGGTATGAGCAGTTCTTC
CDR3 protein: CASSQDIPGLAGYEQFF

clone size: .
J gene: TRBJ1-2
V gene: TRBV28
D gene: .
CDR3 DNA: TGTGCCAGCAGTCCAACGTGGCAGGGTTTCGATGGCTACACCTTC
CDR3 protein: CASSPTWQGFDGYTF

clone size: .
J gene: TRBJ2-7
V gene: TRBV4-1
D gene: .
CDR3 DNA: TGCGCCAGCAGACAGGGGGAGGGCTTGTACGAGCAGTACTTC
CDR3 protein: CASRQGEGLYEQYF

clone size: .
J gene: TRBJ1-1
V gene: TRBV7-9
D gene: .
CDR3 DNA: TGTGCCAGCAGCATCCGGAGAAATGAAGCTTTCTTT
CDR3 protein: CASSIRRNEAFF

clone size: .
J gene: TRBJ2-7
V gene: TRBV10-3
D gene: TRBD2
CDR3 DNA: TGTGCCATCAGTGCCCAGTCCGGGACTAGCGGGGACGAGCAGTACTTC
CDR3 protein: CAISAQSGTSGDEQYF

clone size: .
J gene: TRBJ2-1
V gene: TRBV5-6
D gene: TRBD2
CDR3 DNA: TGTGCCAGCAGCTTGGAGTGGACTAGCGGGTCAAATGAGCAGTTCTTC
CDR3 protein: CASSLEWTSGSNEQFF

clone size: .
J gene: TRBJ1-1
V gene: TRBV6-6
D gene: .
CDR3 DNA: TGTGCCAGCAGTTATTCTTCAGGGAGGGACACTGAAGCTTTCTTT
CDR3 protein: CASSYSSGRDTEAFF

clone size: .
J gene: TRBJ2-2
V gene: TRBV10-3
D gene: TRBD1
CDR3 DNA: TGTGCCATCAGTTCACCCCCACGGGGACAGGAATTCGCCGGGGAGCTGTTTTTT
CDR3 protein: CAISSPPRGQEFAGELFF

clone size: .
J gene: TRBJ2-7
V gene: TRBV27
D gene: TRBD2
CDR3 DNA: TGTGCCAGCAGTTTATCCTGGGTTGGGAGCGGGACTACCTACGAGCAGTACTTC
CDR3 protein: CASSLSWVGSGTTYEQYF

clone size: .
J gene: TRBJ2-1
V gene: TRBV5-6
D gene: TRBD1
CDR3 DNA: TGTGCCAGCAGCCTGACAGGGGGCTTGGACAATGAGCAGTTCTTC
CDR3 protein: CASSLTGGLDNEQFF

clone size: .
J gene: TRBJ2-2
V gene: TRBV9
D gene: .
CDR3 DNA: TGTGCCGGCGGTCCTACAGGGTTTTGGCAAACCGGGGAGCTGTTTTTT
CDR3 protein: CAGGPTGFWQTGELFF

clone size: .
J gene: TRBJ1-5
V gene: TRBV19
D gene: .
CDR3 DNA: TGTGCCAGTAGTACTCGACAGCCCAATCAGCCCCAGCATTTT
CDR3 protein: CASSTRQPNQPQHF

clone size: .
J gene: TRBJ1-6
V gene: TRBV6-5
D gene: TRBD1
CDR3 DNA: TGTGCCAGCTCCAGGACAGGTGAATCACCCCTCCACTTT
CDR3 protein: CASSRTGESPLHF

clone size: .
J gene: TRBJ1-2
V gene: TRBV18
D gene: TRBD1
CDR3 DNA: TGTGCCAGCTCAGGCAACCTACAGGGGTTCACCTTC
CDR3 protein: CASSGNLQGFTF

clone size: .
J gene: TRBJ2-3
V gene: TRBV5-4
D gene: .
CDR3 DNA: TGTGCCAGCAGGGACACAGCTCGGGGCACAGATACGCAGTATTTT
CDR3 protein: CASRDTARGTDTQYF

clone size: .
J gene: TRBJ1-5
V gene: TRBV4-1
D gene: .
CDR3 DNA: TGCGCCAGCAGCCGGGGTTTGCGGGAGCAGCCCCAGCATTTT
CDR3 protein: CASSRGLREQPQHF

clone size: .
J gene: TRBJ2-7
V gene: TRBV5-6
D gene: TRBD2
CDR3 DNA: TGTGCCAGCAGCTCTAGCGGGCCCGAGCAGTACTTC
CDR3 protein: CASSSSGPEQYF

clone size: .
J gene: TRBJ2-2
V gene: TRBV9
D gene: .
CDR3 DNA: TGTGCCAGCAGAAAACGACAGGCGGCGGGGGAGCTGTTTTTT
CDR3 protein: CASRKRQAAGELFF

clone size: .
J gene: TRBJ2-5
V gene: TRBV29-1
D gene: .
CDR3 DNA: TGCAGCGTTGAAGTATTAGAGGTGGCCCAAGAGACCCAGTACTTC
CDR3 protein: CSVEVLEVAQETQYF

clone size: once
J gene: TRBJ1-2
V gene: TRBV19
D gene: .
CDR3 DNA: TGTGCCAGTAGTATCGAAGGGGCAGGGTTTAACTATGGCTACACCTTC
CDR3 protein: CASSIEGAGFNYGYTF

clone size: .
J gene: TRBJ1-3
V gene: TRBV28
D gene: TRBD1
CDR3 DNA: TGTGCCAGCAGTCCACCGGGACAGGCGGGAAACACCATATATTTT
CDR3 protein: CASSPPGQAGNTIYF

clone size: .
J gene: TRBJ1-2
V gene: TRBV19
D gene: TRBD1
CDR3 DNA: TGTGCCAGTAGTGCGACAGGGGCCAATGGCTACACCTTC
CDR3 protein: CASSATGANGYTF

clone size: .
J gene: TRBJ1-3
V gene: TRBV9
D gene: .
CDR3 DNA: TGTGCCAGCCGTAGCTCTGGAAACACCATATATTTT
CDR3 protein: CASRSSGNTIYF

clone size: .
J gene: TRBJ2-3
V gene: TRBV28
D gene: TRBD2
CDR3 DNA: TGTGCCAGCAGTTTATTGGGACTAGCGGGAGGCCGGAGCACAGATACGCAGTATTTT
CDR3 protein: CASSLLGLAGGRSTDTQYF

clone size: .
J gene: TRBJ1-2
V gene: TRBV7-2
D gene: .
CDR3 DNA: TGTGCCAGCAAGGGGCGGAACTCTCCTAACTATGGCTACACCTTC
CDR3 protein: CASKGRNSPNYGYTF

clone size: once
J gene: TRBJ2-5
V gene: TRBV14
D gene: .
CDR3 DNA: TGTGCCAGCAGCCAATATTTTCCAGAGACCCAGTACTTC
CDR3 protein: CASSQYFPETQYF

clone size: .
J gene: TRBJ2-5
V gene: TRBV29-1
D gene: .
CDR3 DNA: TGCAGCGTTGACCCAGGGCAAGAGACCCAGTACTTC
CDR3 protein: CSVDPGQETQYF

clone size: once
J gene: TRBJ1-2
V gene: TRBV10-3
D gene: TRBD1
CDR3 DNA: TGTGCCATCAGTGTGAGCCAGGGGGCTGGCGGCTACACCTTC
CDR3 protein: CAISVSQGAGGYTF

clone size: few
J gene: TRBJ2-7
V gene: TRBV4-3
D gene: .
CDR3 DNA: TGCGCCAGCAGCCCCGGAGGCTACGAGCAGTACTTC
CDR3 protein: CASSPGGYEQYF

clone size: .
J gene: TRBJ2-4
V gene: TRBV19
D gene: .
CDR3 DNA: TGTGCCAGTAGTTCGAGCCCCGGGGCCAAAAACATTCAGTACTTC
CDR3 protein: CASSSSPGAKNIQYF

clone size: .
J gene: TRBJ1-1
V gene: TRBV5-4
D gene: .
CDR3 DNA: TGTGCCAGCAGCGCCGACAGCACTGAAGCTTTCTTT
CDR3 protein: CASSADSTEAFF

clone size: .
J gene: TRBJ2-1
V gene: TRBV29-1
D gene: TRBD2
CDR3 DNA: TGCAGCGCCGAAACGACTAGCGGTAATGAGCAGTTCTTC
CDR3 protein: CSAETTSGNEQFF

clone size: .
J gene: TRBJ2-5
V gene: TRBV4-3
D gene: .
CDR3 DNA: TGCGCCAGCAGCCCGGACTACCAAGAGACCCAGTACTTC
CDR3 protein: CASSPDYQETQYF

clone size: few
J gene: TRBJ2-3
V gene: TRBV9
D gene: .
CDR3 DNA: TGTGCCAGCAGCCGGGAGCTCGGAGATACGCAGTATTTT
CDR3 protein: CASSRELGDTQYF

clone size: .
J gene: TRBJ2-7
V gene: TRBV5-4
D gene: .
CDR3 DNA: TGTGCCAGCAGCTTGTCGGGGGACCTGGTTCACGAGCAGTACTTC
CDR3 protein: CASSLSGDLVHEQYF

clone size: .
J gene: TRBJ1-4
V gene: TRBV19
D gene: .
CDR3 DNA: TGTGCCAGTAGTATAGATCCGTCCAGGGAAAAACTGTTTTTT
CDR3 protein: CASSIDPSREKLFF

clone size: .
J gene: TRBJ2-7
V gene: TRBV4-3
D gene: .
CDR3 DNA: TGCGCCAGCAGCCAAGGGCGTCGCGGGGCCGCCTACGAGCAGTACTTC
CDR3 protein: CASSQGRRGAAYEQYF

clone size: .
J gene: TRBJ1-4
V gene: TRBV27
D gene: .
CDR3 DNA: TGTGCCAGCAGTTTGACGCGGGCATGGAATGAAAAACTGTTTTTT
CDR3 protein: CASSLTRAWNEKLFF

clone size: .
J gene: TRBJ2-3
V gene: TRBV18
D gene: .
CDR3 DNA: TGTGCCAGCTCACCACCGGTTCGGGTGGATACGCAGTATTTT
CDR3 protein: CASSPPVRVDTQYF

clone size: .
J gene: TRBJ2-2
V gene: TRBV4-3
D gene: TRBD2
CDR3 DNA: TGCGCCAGCAGACTAGCGGGAAATACCGGGGAGCTGTTTTTT
CDR3 protein: CASRLAGNTGELFF

clone size: few
J gene: TRBJ2-5
V gene: TRBV27
D gene: TRBD2
CDR3 DNA: TGTGCCAGTAGGCTCGCTAGCGGGGACCAAGAGACCCAGTACTTC
CDR3 protein: CASRLASGDQETQYF

clone size: once
J gene: TRBJ1-2
V gene: TRBV18
D gene: TRBD1
CDR3 DNA: TGTGCCAGCTCGCTGGAAGGGGGCAACAGAGTGGGCTACACCTTC
CDR3 protein: CASSLEGGNRVGYTF

clone size: .
J gene: TRBJ1-2
V gene: TRBV7-2
D gene: .
CDR3 DNA: TGTGCCAGCAGCCGTACGTGGACAGAGAACTATGGCTACACCTTC
CDR3 protein: CASSRTWTENYGYTF

clone size: .
J gene: TRBJ1-1
V gene: TRBV2
D gene: TRBD1
CDR3 DNA: TGTGCCAGCAGTTACCGGGACAGGGGGTTAGCTGAAGCTTTCTTT
CDR3 protein: CASSYRDRGLAEAFF

clone size: once
J gene: TRBJ2-5
V gene: TRBV6-1
D gene: .
CDR3 DNA: TGTGCCAGCAGCCTCCAAGAGACCCAGTACTTC
CDR3 protein: CASSLQETQYF

clone size: .
J gene: TRBJ2-1
V gene: TRBV6-5
D gene: .
CDR3 DNA: TGTGCCAGCAGTTACACGACTTCCGGCAATGAGCAGTTCTTC
CDR3 protein: CASSYTTSGNEQFF

clone size: .
J gene: TRBJ1-1
V gene: TRBV7-2
D gene: .
CDR3 DNA: TGTGCCAGCAGCTTAAGTTCGGTTTTCACTGAAGCTTTCTTT
CDR3 protein: CASSLSSVFTEAFF

clone size: .
J gene: TRBJ1-2
V gene: TRBV29-1
D gene: TRBD1
CDR3 DNA: TGCAGCGTTTCACAGGGGGGTCTAGGAGACGGCTACACCTTC
CDR3 protein: CSVSQGGLGDGYTF

clone size: once
J gene: TRBJ2-5
V gene: TRBV18
D gene: .
CDR3 DNA: TGTGCCAGCTCACCACGCTCAAGACTTCGGGGCCAAGAGACCCAGTACTTC
CDR3 protein: CASSPRSRLRGQETQYF

clone size: .
J gene: TRBJ2-5
V gene: TRBV9
D gene: TRBD2
CDR3 DNA: TGTGCCAGCAGCGCTAGCGGGACGTACCAAGAGACCCAGTACTTC
CDR3 protein: CASSASGTYQETQYF

clone size: once
J gene: TRBJ2-3
V gene: TRBV15
D gene: TRBD2
CDR3 DNA: TGTGCCACCAGGGGGGAAGGCACTAGCGGGGGGGATAGCACAGATACGCAGTATTTT
CDR3 protein: CATRGEGTSGGDSTDTQYF

clone size: .
J gene: TRBJ2-1
V gene: TRBV6-4
D gene: TRBD2
CDR3 DNA: TGTGCCACTAGCGGGAGAGAAGGCAATGAGCAGTTCTTC
CDR3 protein: CATSGREGNEQFF

clone size: .
J gene: TRBJ2-1
V gene: TRBV4-3
D gene: TRBD2
CDR3 DNA: TGCGCCAGCAGCCAAGATTCAAGCGGGATCTACAATGAGCAGTTCTTC
CDR3 protein: CASSQDSSGIYNEQFF